This T cell receptor (beta chain) was captured in a study of OX40 agonist ivuxolimab in advanced cancers. Overall study context: Cohort: around 83% men, mean age about 60, aged roughly 20 to 79.

Assay used: immunoSEQ multiplex PCR; TCRdb lists only in-frame clones, some missing. Among 7,000 to 9,500 clones listed, roughly 87% were seen once. This CDR3 region has 17 residues. V lost 0 bases to trimming and J lost 6 bases; unmatched junction nucleotides: 9. Germline V gives CDR1 SGDLS, CDR2 YYNGEE. Patients were excluded for autoimmune disease history or systemic immunosuppression. The chain joins TRBV9 to TRBJ2-1; 10 nucleotides line up with TRBD2. Source: CD4+ or CD8+ T cells sorted from blood, taken in a trial of the OX40 agonist ivuxolimab. The sequence derives from an adult with an advanced solid tumor such as melanoma, head and neck, liver or kidney cancer. CDR3: CASSVAGLAGVSNEQFF. In DNA, the CDR3 is TGTGCCAGCAGCGTAGCTGGGCTAGCGGGAGTCAGCAATGAGCAGTTCTTC.